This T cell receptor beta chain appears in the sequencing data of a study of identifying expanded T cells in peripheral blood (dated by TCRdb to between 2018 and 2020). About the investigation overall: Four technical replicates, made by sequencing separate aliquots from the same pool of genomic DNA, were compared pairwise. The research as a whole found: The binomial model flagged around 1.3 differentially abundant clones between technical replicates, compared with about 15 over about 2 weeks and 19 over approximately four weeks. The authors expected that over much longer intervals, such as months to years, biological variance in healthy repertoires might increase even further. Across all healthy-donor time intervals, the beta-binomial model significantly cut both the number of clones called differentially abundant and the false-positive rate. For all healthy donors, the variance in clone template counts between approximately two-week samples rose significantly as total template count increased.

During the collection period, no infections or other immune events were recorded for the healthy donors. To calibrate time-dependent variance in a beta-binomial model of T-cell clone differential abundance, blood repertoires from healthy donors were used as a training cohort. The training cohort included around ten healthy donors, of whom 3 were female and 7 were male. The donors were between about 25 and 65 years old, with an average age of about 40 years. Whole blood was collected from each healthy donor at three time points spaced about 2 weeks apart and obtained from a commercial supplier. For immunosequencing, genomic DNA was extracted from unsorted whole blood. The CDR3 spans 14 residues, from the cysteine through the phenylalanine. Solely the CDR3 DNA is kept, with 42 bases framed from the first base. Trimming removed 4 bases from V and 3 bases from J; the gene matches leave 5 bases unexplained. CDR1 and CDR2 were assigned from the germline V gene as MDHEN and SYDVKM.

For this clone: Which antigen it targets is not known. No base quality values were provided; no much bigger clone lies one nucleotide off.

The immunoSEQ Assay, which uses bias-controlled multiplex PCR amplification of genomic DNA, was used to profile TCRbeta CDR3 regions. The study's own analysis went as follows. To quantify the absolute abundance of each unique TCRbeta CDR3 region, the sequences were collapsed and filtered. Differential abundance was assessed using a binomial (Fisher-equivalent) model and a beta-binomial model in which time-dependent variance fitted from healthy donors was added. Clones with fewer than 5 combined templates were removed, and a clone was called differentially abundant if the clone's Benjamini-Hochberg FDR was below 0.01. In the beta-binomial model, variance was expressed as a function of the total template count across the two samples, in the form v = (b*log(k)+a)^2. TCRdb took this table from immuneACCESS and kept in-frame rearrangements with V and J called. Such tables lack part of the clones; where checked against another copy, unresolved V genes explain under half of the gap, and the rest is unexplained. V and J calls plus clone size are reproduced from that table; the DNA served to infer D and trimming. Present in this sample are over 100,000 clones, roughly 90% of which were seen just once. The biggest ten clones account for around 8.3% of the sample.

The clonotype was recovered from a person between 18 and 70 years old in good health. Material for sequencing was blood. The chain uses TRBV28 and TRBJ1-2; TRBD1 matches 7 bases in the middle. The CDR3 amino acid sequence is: CASSSTDRDYGYTF. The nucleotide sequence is TGTGCCAGCAGTTCCACCGACAGGGACTATGGCTACACCTTC.